Listed below are T cell receptor beta chains from one sample, sequenced in a study of PD-L1 blockade in urothelial cancer. TCRdb's copy holds only in-frame clones and misses some; the assay was immunoSEQ multiplex PCR. The sample has 100,000 to 150,000 clones; roughly 88% are singletons. The sequencing here drew on PBMCs, taken around atezolizumab (anti-PD-L1) treatment. These receptors were collected from a man between 50 and 59 years old with urothelial cancer. Each CDR3 is given with its conserved first and last residue. D genes are given only for firm matches. The size entry is marked missing in some rows and otherwise reads once, few, many or a size class.

D gene: TRBD1; clone size: -; V gene: TRBV5-1; J gene: TRBJ1-2; CDR3 protein: CASSFGDRGYGYTF; CDR3 DNA: TGCGCCAGCAGCTTTGGGGACAGGGGCTATGGCTACACCTTC
D gene: TRBD2; clone size: -; V gene: TRBV4-1; J gene: TRBJ2-3; CDR3 protein: CASSQDYSGRAEDTQYF; CDR3 DNA: TGCGCCAGCAGCCAAGATTATAGCGGGAGGGCCGAAGATACGCAGTATTTT
D gene: -; clone size: -; V gene: TRBV5-1; J gene: TRBJ2-1; CDR3 protein: CASSERRDATYNEQFF; CDR3 DNA: TGCGCCAGCAGCGAGCGGCGGGACGCTACCTACAATGAGCAGTTCTTC
D gene: TRBD1; clone size: -; V gene: TRBV5-8; J gene: TRBJ1-6; CDR3 protein: CATHSEGDSYSPLHF; CDR3 DNA: TGTGCCACCCATAGTGAGGGGGACAGTTATTCACCCCTCCACTTT
D gene: TRBD1; clone size: few; V gene: TRBV14; J gene: TRBJ1-3; CDR3 protein: CASSQQWTGGNTIYF; CDR3 DNA: TGTGCCAGCAGCCAGCAGTGGACAGGGGGAAACACCATATATTTT
D gene: -; clone size: -; V gene: TRBV28; J gene: TRBJ1-2; CDR3 protein: CASSFGGGGYTF; CDR3 DNA: TGTGCCAGCAGTTTCGGGGGGGGAGGCTACACCTTC
D gene: TRBD2; clone size: -; V gene: TRBV11-1; J gene: TRBJ2-7; CDR3 protein: CASGKTAGGGYEQYF; CDR3 DNA: TGTGCCAGCGGAAAAACGGCGGGGGGAGGCTACGAGCAGTACTTC
D gene: -; clone size: -; V gene: TRBV6-1; J gene: TRBJ2-7; CDR3 protein: CASLLGGSYEQYF; CDR3 DNA: TGTGCCAGCCTGTTAGGCGGCTCCTACGAGCAGTACTTC
D gene: TRBD1; clone size: -; V gene: TRBV6-5; J gene: TRBJ2-7; CDR3 protein: CASRTTGTGSYEQYF; CDR3 DNA: TGTGCCAGCAGAACCACCGGGACAGGGAGCTACGAGCAGTACTTC
D gene: TRBD1; clone size: once; V gene: TRBV2; J gene: TRBJ2-3; CDR3 protein: CASSVAGTGSSTDTQYF; CDR3 DNA: TGTGCCAGCAGTGTTGCCGGGACAGGGTCTAGCACAGATACGCAGTATTTT
D gene: -; clone size: -; V gene: TRBV4-1; J gene: TRBJ2-3; CDR3 protein: CASSQAVSDTQYF; CDR3 DNA: TGCGCCAGCAGCCAAGCGGTCTCAGATACGCAGTATTTT
D gene: -; clone size: -; V gene: TRBV6-6; J gene: TRBJ1-2; CDR3 protein: CASSPPYGNYGYTF; CDR3 DNA: TGTGCCAGCAGTCCCCCGTACGGTAACTATGGCTACACCTTC
D gene: TRBD2; clone size: -; V gene: TRBV2; J gene: TRBJ2-1; CDR3 protein: CASSASGSYNEQFF; CDR3 DNA: TGTGCCAGCAGTGCTAGCGGATCCTACAATGAGCAGTTCTTC
D gene: -; clone size: once; V gene: TRBV5-1; J gene: TRBJ2-6; CDR3 protein: CASSLGGRGGANVLTF; CDR3 DNA: TGCGCCAGCAGCTTGGGAGGGAGAGGTGGGGCCAACGTCCTGACTTTC
D gene: -; clone size: -; V gene: TRBV29-1; J gene: TRBJ2-5; CDR3 protein: CSVVWTYQETQYF; CDR3 DNA: TGCAGCGTTGTATGGACATATCAAGAGACCCAGTACTTC
D gene: TRBD1; clone size: -; V gene: TRBV7-8; J gene: TRBJ2-1; CDR3 protein: CASSYPTGGYNEQFF; CDR3 DNA: TGTGCCAGCAGCTACCCGACAGGGGGATACAATGAGCAGTTCTTC
D gene: TRBD1; clone size: -; V gene: TRBV27; J gene: TRBJ2-7; CDR3 protein: CASSSGTGGGEQYF; CDR3 DNA: TGTGCCAGCAGTTCCGGGACAGGGGGCGGCGAGCAGTACTTC
D gene: TRBD2; clone size: -; V gene: TRBV5-6; J gene: TRBJ2-3; CDR3 protein: CASSSGTSGNHMDTQYF; CDR3 DNA: TGTGCCAGCAGCTCCGGGACTAGCGGGAACCACATGGATACGCAGTATTTT
D gene: TRBD2; clone size: -; V gene: TRBV30; J gene: TRBJ2-3; CDR3 protein: CAWRGTSGRLDTQYF; CDR3 DNA: TGTGCCTGGAGGGGGACTAGCGGGAGGTTGGATACGCAGTATTTT
D gene: -; clone size: -; V gene: TRBV5-8; J gene: TRBJ2-3; CDR3 protein: CASSLGYRDTQYF; CDR3 DNA: TGTGCCAGCAGCTTGGGCTATAGAGATACGCAGTATTTT
D gene: TRBD1; clone size: -; V gene: TRBV5-1; J gene: TRBJ1-1; CDR3 protein: CASRTGPEAFF; CDR3 DNA: TGCGCCAGCAGGACAGGGCCTGAAGCTTTCTTT
D gene: -; clone size: -; V gene: TRBV28; J gene: TRBJ1-5; CDR3 protein: CASSLLDLGHNQPQHF; CDR3 DNA: TGTGCCAGCAGTTTATTGGACCTAGGACACAATCAGCCCCAGCATTTT
D gene: TRBD2; clone size: few; V gene: TRBV15; J gene: TRBJ2-1; CDR3 protein: CATSTPTSGRYNEQFF; CDR3 DNA: TGTGCCACCAGTACCCCAACTAGCGGCAGGTACAATGAGCAGTTCTTC
D gene: TRBD2; clone size: -; V gene: TRBV4-1; J gene: TRBJ2-1; CDR3 protein: CASSRLLAGGGNEQFF; CDR3 DNA: TGCGCCAGCAGCCGACTACTAGCGGGAGGGGGGAATGAGCAGTTCTTC
D gene: TRBD1; clone size: -; V gene: TRBV6-1; J gene: TRBJ2-7; CDR3 protein: CASRETGDEQYF; CDR3 DNA: TGTGCCAGCAGAGAAACAGGGGACGAGCAGTACTTC
D gene: TRBD2; clone size: -; V gene: TRBV14; J gene: TRBJ2-7; CDR3 protein: CASRASGGYEQYF; CDR3 DNA: TGTGCCAGCAGGGCTAGCGGGGGGTACGAGCAGTACTTC
D gene: -; clone size: -; V gene: TRBV25-1; J gene: TRBJ2-3; CDR3 protein: CASSELKGKLTDTQYF; CDR3 DNA: TGTGCCAGCAGTGAATTAAAGGGGAAGCTCACAGATACGCAGTATTTT
D gene: -; clone size: -; V gene: TRBV6-1; J gene: TRBJ2-2; CDR3 protein: CASSEGRGLSGELFF; CDR3 DNA: TGTGCCAGCAGTGAGGGCAGGGGCTTATCCGGGGAGCTGTTTTTT
D gene: TRBD1; clone size: -; V gene: TRBV18; J gene: TRBJ2-7; CDR3 protein: CASSPTGAYEQYF; CDR3 DNA: TGTGCCAGCTCCCCGACAGGGGCCTACGAGCAGTACTTC
D gene: -; clone size: -; V gene: TRBV6-1; J gene: TRBJ2-1; CDR3 protein: CASSEAQLGAAFF; CDR3 DNA: TGTGCCAGCAGTGAAGCGCAGCTTGGGGCAGCGTTCTTC
D gene: -; clone size: -; V gene: TRBV11-2; J gene: TRBJ2-3; CDR3 protein: CASSEGWRMLTDTQYF; CDR3 DNA: TGTGCCAGCAGCGAAGGTTGGCGGATGCTCACAGATACGCAGTATTTT
D gene: -; clone size: -; V gene: TRBV28; J gene: TRBJ2-6; CDR3 protein: CASRPGGWAGANVLTF; CDR3 DNA: TGTGCCAGCCGACCGGGGGGCTGGGCTGGGGCCAACGTCCTGACTTTC
D gene: -; clone size: -; V gene: TRBV7-9; J gene: TRBJ1-5; CDR3 protein: CASSPGIGPNQPQHF; CDR3 DNA: TGTGCCAGCAGCCCAGGGATTGGTCCCAATCAGCCCCAGCATTTT
D gene: -; clone size: -; V gene: TRBV13; J gene: TRBJ1-6; CDR3 protein: CASSIQGGDSPLHF; CDR3 DNA: TGTGCCAGCAGCATACAGGGAGGGGATTCACCCCTCCACTTT
D gene: TRBD2; clone size: -; V gene: TRBV29-1; J gene: TRBJ2-5; CDR3 protein: CSVPGLARDSETQYF; CDR3 DNA: TGCAGCGTTCCTGGACTAGCGCGGGATAGCGAGACCCAGTACTTC
D gene: TRBD2; clone size: -; V gene: TRBV27; J gene: TRBJ2-1; CDR3 protein: CASSLDLAGGDEQFF; CDR3 DNA: TGTGCCAGCAGTTTAGATCTAGCGGGAGGTGATGAGCAGTTCTTC
D gene: -; clone size: once; V gene: TRBV21-1; J gene: TRBJ2-7; CDR3 protein: CASSRYLAGDHGYEQYF; CDR3 DNA: TGTGCCAGCAGCAGATACCTAGCGGGCGATCACGGGTACGAGCAGTACTTC
D gene: -; clone size: -; V gene: TRBV11-2; J gene: TRBJ2-3; CDR3 protein: CASKSGLNTQYF; CDR3 DNA: TGTGCCAGCAAATCGGGACTCAATACGCAGTATTTT
D gene: -; clone size: -; V gene: TRBV4-2; J gene: TRBJ2-3; CDR3 protein: CASSQRGDTQYF; CDR3 DNA: TGTGCCAGCAGCCAAAGAGGAGATACGCAGTATTTT
D gene: TRBD1; clone size: -; V gene: TRBV19; J gene: TRBJ1-5; CDR3 protein: CASLRGPNQPQHF; CDR3 DNA: TGTGCCAGTCTTAGGGGGCCCAATCAGCCCCAGCATTTT
D gene: -; clone size: -; V gene: TRBV5-6; J gene: TRBJ2-2; CDR3 protein: CASSTDSGTGELFF; CDR3 DNA: TGTGCCAGCAGCACGGACAGTGGCACCGGGGAGCTGTTTTTT
D gene: -; clone size: -; V gene: TRBV6-1; J gene: TRBJ1-3; CDR3 protein: CASKFDNSGNTIYF; CDR3 DNA: TGTGCCAGCAAATTTGACAACTCTGGAAACACCATATATTTT
D gene: TRBD1; clone size: -; V gene: TRBV6-5; J gene: TRBJ2-7; CDR3 protein: CASSYDRGHYEQYF; CDR3 DNA: TGTGCCAGCAGTTATGACAGGGGGCACTACGAGCAGTACTTC
D gene: TRBD1; clone size: -; V gene: TRBV25-1; J gene: TRBJ1-1; CDR3 protein: CASSEQGERTEAFF; CDR3 DNA: TGTGCCAGCAGTGAACAGGGGGAAAGAACTGAAGCTTTCTTT
D gene: TRBD1; clone size: -; V gene: TRBV6-1; J gene: TRBJ1-2; CDR3 protein: CATAGQPARGYTF; CDR3 DNA: TGTGCCACCGCGGGACAGCCTGCGCGGGGCTACACCTTC
D gene: TRBD1; clone size: -; V gene: TRBV5-6; J gene: TRBJ1-2; CDR3 protein: CASSNLQGRYGYTF; CDR3 DNA: TGTGCCAGCAGCAACCTACAGGGGCGGTATGGCTACACCTTC
D gene: -; clone size: -; V gene: TRBV5-3; J gene: TRBJ2-1; CDR3 protein: CARSRAGDANEQFF; CDR3 DNA: TGTGCCAGAAGTCGGGCAGGGGATGCGAATGAGCAGTTCTTC
D gene: -; clone size: -; V gene: TRBV10-3; J gene: TRBJ2-3; CDR3 protein: CAISDEGGTDTQYF; CDR3 DNA: TGTGCCATCAGTGACGAAGGAGGTACAGATACGCAGTATTTT
D gene: TRBD1; clone size: -; V gene: TRBV28; J gene: TRBJ1-2; CDR3 protein: CASRPDRGRLNYGYTF; CDR3 DNA: TGTGCCAGCAGACCCGACAGGGGGCGGCTTAACTATGGCTACACCTTC
D gene: TRBD1; clone size: few; V gene: TRBV15; J gene: TRBJ2-7; CDR3 protein: CATSRDKGASPVQYF; CDR3 DNA: TGTGCCACCAGCAGAGATAAGGGGGCCTCTCCGGTGCAGTACTTC
D gene: -; clone size: -; V gene: TRBV5-1; J gene: TRBJ1-4; CDR3 protein: CASSRGWPNEKLFF; CDR3 DNA: TGCGCCAGCAGCCGGGGGTGGCCTAATGAAAAACTGTTTTTT
D gene: -; clone size: few; V gene: TRBV4-1; J gene: TRBJ2-1; CDR3 protein: CASSQAGDNEQFF; CDR3 DNA: TGCGCCAGCAGCCAAGCGGGGGACAATGAGCAGTTCTTC
D gene: TRBD1; clone size: -; V gene: TRBV11-2; J gene: TRBJ2-3; CDR3 protein: CASSSTGVGTQYF; CDR3 DNA: TGTGCCAGCAGCTCTACAGGGGTGGGTACGCAGTATTTT